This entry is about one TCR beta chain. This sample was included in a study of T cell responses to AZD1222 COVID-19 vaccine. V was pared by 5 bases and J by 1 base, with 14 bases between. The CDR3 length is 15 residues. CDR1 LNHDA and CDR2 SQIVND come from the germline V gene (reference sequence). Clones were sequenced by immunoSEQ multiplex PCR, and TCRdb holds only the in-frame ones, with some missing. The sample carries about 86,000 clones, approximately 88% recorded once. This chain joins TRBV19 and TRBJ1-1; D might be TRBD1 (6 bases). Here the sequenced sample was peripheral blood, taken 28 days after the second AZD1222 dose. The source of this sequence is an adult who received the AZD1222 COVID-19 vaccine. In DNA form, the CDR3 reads TGTGCCAGTAGTGTCTCGACAGGCCCGAACACTGAAGCTTTCTTT. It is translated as CASSVSTGPNTEAFF.